Listed below are T cell receptor beta chains from one sample, sequenced in a study of cytomegalovirus exposure and HLA in healthy donors. Libraries were prepared by immunoSEQ multiplex PCR; TCRdb keeps only in-frame clonotypes and omits some of them. The sample includes some 85,000 clones, around 78% of them seen just once. The sample was PBMCs. The receptors stem from a man younger than 30 in good health and CMV-seropositive. CDR3s include the opening cysteine and the closing phenylalanine or tryptophan. A D gene is named only where the DNA matches it firmly. Where a row states a size, it is once, few, many or the class of an expanded clone; other rows omit it.

TRBJ2-7 | - | TRBV6-6 | TRBD2 | TGTGCCAGCAGGCCGGGACTAGAAAGCTCCGAGCAGTACTTC | CASRPGLESSEQYF
TRBJ2-7 | few | TRBV6-5 | TRBD2 | TGTGCCAGCAGTTACGTGGGGACTAGCGGTGACGAGCAGTACTTC | CASSYVGTSGDEQYF
TRBJ2-1 | few | TRBV11-2 | TRBD2 | TGTGCCAGCAGCGCCAGCGGGAGGGGCGATGAGCAGTTCTTC | CASSASGRGDEQFF
TRBJ2-7 | - | TRBV4-1 | TRBD2 | TGCGCCAGCAGCCCTACTAGCGGACAGTCCTACGAGCAGTACTTC | CASSPTSGQSYEQYF
TRBJ2-5 | - | TRBV5-1 | - | TGCGCCAGCAAATTCGGAGGACAAGAGACCCAGTACTTC | CASKFGGQETQYF
TRBJ1-1 | - | TRBV6-6 | - | TGTGCCAGCAGTTACGTCGGGAAGAACACTGAAGCTTTCTTT | CASSYVGKNTEAFF
TRBJ2-1 | - | TRBV10-2 | TRBD2 | TGCGCCAGCAGTGAGTCTGTGCGGGAGTTCTCCAACAGTAACAATGAGCAGTTCTTC | CASSESVREFSNSNNEQFF
TRBJ1-2 | - | TRBV28 | - | TGTGCCAGCCTCTTAGCGGGGGGGGCCAACTATGGCTACACCTTC | CASLLAGGANYGYTF
TRBJ2-5 | - | TRBV14 | TRBD2 | TGTGCCAGCAGCCCCGGAATTTCGACTAGCGGGAGGGCCAACTTC | CASSPGISTSGRANF
TRBJ2-1 | - | TRBV5-1 | - | TGCGCCAGCAGCTTGGAGACTTTCTACAATGAGCAGTTCTTC | CASSLETFYNEQFF
TRBJ2-7 | - | TRBV9 | TRBD2 | TGTGCCAGCAGCGTAGGACTAGCGGGATCCTACGAGCAGTACTTC | CASSVGLAGSYEQYF
TRBJ2-7 | once | TRBV10-3 | TRBD2 | TGTGCCATCAGCCACTCCTGGACTAGCGGGAGGGTCTACGAGCAGTACTTC | CAISHSWTSGRVYEQYF
TRBJ1-4 | few | TRBV10-3 | TRBD1 | TGTGCCATCAGCGGACAGGGGCTTAATGAAAAACTGTTTTTT | CAISGQGLNEKLFF
TRBJ2-1 | - | TRBV6-5 | - | TGTGCCAGCAGTTACGGAGTAGCGGCCCGCAATGAGCAGTTCTTC | CASSYGVAARNEQFF
TRBJ2-2 | - | TRBV4-1 | TRBD2 | TGCGCCAGCAGCCAACTTCTAGCGGGAGTGAACACCGGGGAGCTGTTTTTT | CASSQLLAGVNTGELFF
TRBJ2-5 | - | TRBV5-1 | TRBD1 | TGCGCCAGCAGCCCGTCCCCCCCGGGACAGGGAGCCGAGACCCAGTACTTC | CASSPSPPGQGAETQYF
TRBJ1-4 | few | TRBV6-1 | TRBD1 | TGTGCCAGCAGTGGCACAGGGGGGCTTAATGAAAAACTGTTTTTT | CASSGTGGLNEKLFF
TRBJ2-1 | - | TRBV10-3 | TRBD2 | TGTGCCATCAGTGAGTTACGGACTAGTACGTATGAGCAGTTCTTC | CAISELRTSTYEQFF
TRBJ2-1 | - | TRBV7-9 | - | TGTGCCAGCAGCTTAGACAGGAACTACAATGAGCAGTTCTTC | CASSLDRNYNEQFF
TRBJ2-3 | - | TRBV5-1 | - | TGCGCCAGCAGCCCGTCCGGGGAAAACACAGATACGCAGTATTTT | CASSPSGENTDTQYF
TRBJ2-7 | - | TRBV15 | - | TGTGCCACCAGCAGAGAAGGCAGGGTAAGGGAGCAGTACTTC | CATSREGRVREQYF
TRBJ2-2 | - | TRBV6-5 | - | TGTGCCAGCAGATCCCCCCCAATGACCGGGGAGCTGTTTTTT | CASRSPPMTGELFF
TRBJ1-1 | - | TRBV28 | TRBD1 | TGTGCCAGCAGACCCAGGGGGCTGAACACTGAAGCTTTCTTT | CASRPRGLNTEAFF
TRBJ1-5 | - | TRBV5-4 | TRBD1 | TGTGCCAGCAGCCACGAGGACAGGGATTATAGCAATCAGCCCCAGCATTTT | CASSHEDRDYSNQPQHF
TRBJ2-5 | - | TRBV13 | TRBD1 | TGTGCCAGCAAACGGACAGGGGCGCCAGAGACCCAGTACTTC | CASKRTGAPETQYF
TRBJ2-1 | - | TRBV13 | - | TGTGCCAGCAGTTACGGGAGCCAACTTTACAATGAGCAGTTCTTC | CASSYGSQLYNEQFF
TRBJ1-4 | - | TRBV6-1 | TRBD1 | TGTGCCAGCACAGGGACAGGCGGGACTAATGAAAAACTGTTTTTT | CASTGTGGTNEKLFF
TRBJ2-5 | - | TRBV28 | - | TGTGCCGCACGGGACAACCAAGAGACCCAGTACTTC | CAARDNQETQYF
TRBJ2-5 | - | TRBV11-2 | TRBD1 | TGTGCCAGCAGCCCAATGACAGGGAAAAGGGAGACCCAGTACTTC | CASSPMTGKRETQYF
TRBJ1-2 | - | TRBV7-2 | - | TGTGCCAGCAGCTCAGCTCGGGGGACGTCGGGCTACACCTTC | CASSSARGTSGYTF
TRBJ1-2 | - | TRBV28 | TRBD1 | TGTGCCAGCAGGTCCGGGACAGGGAGGATCTATGGCTACACCTTC | CASRSGTGRIYGYTF